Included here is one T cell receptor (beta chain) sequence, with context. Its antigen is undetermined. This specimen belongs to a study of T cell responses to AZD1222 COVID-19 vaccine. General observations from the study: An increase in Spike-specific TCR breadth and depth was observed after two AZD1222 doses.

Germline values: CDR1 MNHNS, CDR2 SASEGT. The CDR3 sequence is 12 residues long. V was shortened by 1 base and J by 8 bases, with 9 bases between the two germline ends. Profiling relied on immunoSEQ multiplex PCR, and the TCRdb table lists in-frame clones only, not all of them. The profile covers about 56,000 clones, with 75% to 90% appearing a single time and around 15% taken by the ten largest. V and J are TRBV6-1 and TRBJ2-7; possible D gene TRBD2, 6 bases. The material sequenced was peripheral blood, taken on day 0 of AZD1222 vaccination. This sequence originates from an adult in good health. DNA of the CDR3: TGTGCCAGCAGTGAAGATAGGACTAAGCAGTACTTC. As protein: CASSEDRTKQYF.